This entry features one T cell receptor (beta chain) sequence. Its antigen is not identified. This sample stems from a study of cytotoxic CD8 clonotypes in ibrutinib-treated CLL. For the study at large: There were, on average, about 240,000 productive templates and tens of thousands of productive rearrangements per sample. Overall study findings and caveats: At the start, clonality exceeded age-matched healthy donors and followed circulating CD8+ T-cell counts. Public clonotypes showed up rarely, and on treatment they shrank or held steady.

Assay used: immunoSEQ multiplex PCR; TCRdb lists only in-frame clones, some missing. The sample holds hundreds of thousands of clones, under 75% seen once. The source of around 1.9 micrograms of genomic DNA for TCR beta libraries was cryopreserved PBMCs. The V end was cut by 3 bases, the J end by 4 bases, with 10 bases between. Germline V gene sequence: CDR1 SGHDT, CDR2 YYEEEE. The CDR3 has 13 residues. The sequence was obtained from a human donor with chronic lymphocytic leukemia. The chain is built from TRBV5-6 and TRBJ2-5; no firm D call. The source was PBMCs, collected after 24 months of ibrutinib treatment. CDR3 in DNA: TGTGCCAGCAGCTCTGCGCCGGGAGAGACCCAGTACTTC. Its translation is CASSSAPGETQYF.